The clone carrying this T cell receptor (beta chain) appeared once. The data are from a study of OX40 agonist ivuxolimab in advanced cancers. With 1 base removed from V and 5 bases from J, the gap between germline ends came to 7 bases. CDR3 length equals 13 residues. CDR1 is SGHTA and CDR2 is FQGNSA in the germline V gene. Data came from immunoSEQ multiplex PCR; TCRdb stores just in-frame clones and leaves some out. The table lists approximately 86,000 clones, approximately 90% of them singletons. The sequencing here drew on CD4+ or CD8+ T cells sorted from blood, taken in a trial of the OX40 agonist ivuxolimab. This receptor was obtained from an adult with an advanced solid tumor such as melanoma, head and neck, liver or kidney cancer. The V and J genes are TRBV7-2 and TRBJ2-3, with unresolved D. This CDR3 reads CASSLDPLDTQYF. CDR3 nucleotides: TGTGCCAGCAGCTTAGATCCCCTAGATACGCAGTATTTT.